The clone carrying this TCR beta chain occurred a few times. Its antigen is not identified. Each PCR replicate from the sorted subsets contained 150 to 250 ng DNA, which is some 31,000 T cell genomes. The data were produced by immunoSEQ multiplex PCR, yet TCRdb's version contains in-frame clones alone and is incomplete. Counted here are fewer than 2.5 million clones, approximately 94% occurring once; the ten biggest clones make up more than 0.35%. This CDR3 is 14 amino acids long. Germline trimming cut 2 bases from V and 3 bases from J; bases unmatched to any gene: 1. Germline CDR1 is SGHVS and CDR2 is FQNEAQ. This entry is derived from a study of shared clonotypes between healthy human individuals. Study results and caveats: Against clonotypes common to all four donors, non-shared ones had lower generation probabilities. It was only blood that was sampled, and tissue repertoires likely differ.

The rearrangement uses TRBV7-8 and TRBJ2-7, with 10 nucleotides matching TRBD2. Sequencing used naive CD4+ T cells from PBMCs. Subset meaning: CD45RA+ positively selected. The sequence was collected from a young man in good health. Some clones in this sample may be carry-over from other donors' samples. CDR3 residues: CASSLWTSGYEQYF. The DNA of the CDR3 is TGTGCCAGCAGCTTATGGACTAGCGGCTACGAGCAGTACTTC.